This entry is about one T cell receptor (beta chain). This CDR3 has 14 residues. V shed 5 bases and J shed 3 bases, with 12 bases lying between them. Germline V gene lookup returns CDR1 LNHDA and CDR2 SQIVND (reference sequence). This entry is derived from a study of blood T cell repertoires in COVID-19. The overall study: Specimens from acute and convalescent COVID-19 originated in the United States, Italy and Spain. Sample material is recorded as cDNA or gDNA derived from T cells, B-cell-depleted T cells, or PBMCs.

Generated by immunoSEQ multiplex PCR, the TCRdb table keeps only in-frame clones and is missing some. The table has tens of thousands of clones, approximately 86% seen once. The chain carries TRBV19 and TRBJ2-3; a weak D match, TRBD2 (6 bases). The sequencing sample was made of PBMCs or T cells enriched from blood (not recorded which). This clonotype was obtained from a woman aged 45-59 years who had recovered from COVID-19. CDR3 amino acids: CASSRGVATDTQYF. The CDR3 DNA is TGTGCCAGTAGTCGCGGGGTTGCGACAGATACGCAGTATTTT.